This T cell receptor (beta chain) was retrieved from a study of response to subunit inactivated influenza vaccine. Study results and limitations: Each seasonal flu vaccination may recruit only limited new T cells, authors suggested.

This clonotype was seen more than once but under ten times. No antigen is known for it. TCRdb processed the RT-PCR reads anew with MiXCR; each CDR3 protein has one entry. The sample has about 500,000 distinct CDR3 sequences, about 17% seen once. Between the trimmed V and J ends, which lost 5 bases and 5 bases, there was a span of 10 bases. The germline CDR1 and CDR2 sequences are SNHLY and FYNNEI. The CDR3 is 13 amino acids. The sequencing used CD4+ T cells sorted from PBMCs, collected approximately 25 months after vaccination. The sequence was collected from a man between 50 and 69 years old who received an inactivated influenza vaccine. V gene TRBV2 combines with J gene TRBJ2-1; a possible D gene is TRBD1 (6 bases). The CDR3 nucleotides are TGTGCCAGCAGTAAGGGACACAACAATGAGCAGTTCTTC. Its protein product is CASSKGHNNEQFF.